The clone carrying this T cell receptor (beta chain) appeared a single time. The sample originates from a study of cytotoxic CD8 clonotypes in ibrutinib-treated CLL. The CDR3 length is 13 residues. Trimming left V 0 bases short and J 6 bases short, with 9 bases between. The germline V gene has CDR1 SGDLS and CDR2 YYNGEE. The protocol was immunoSEQ multiplex PCR, while the TCRdb copy is restricted to in-frame clones and leaves out a portion. Among about 270,000 clones, roughly four fifths were seen once, and the ten largest hold approximately 5.6%. J is TRBJ1-1 and V is TRBV9, with unresolved D. The starting material was PBMCs, obtained at disease progression, from a patient treated with ibrutinib. This TCR was sampled from a human donor with chronic lymphocytic leukemia. The CDR3 reads CASSVVGAPEAFF. CDR3 nucleotides: TGTGCCAGCAGCGTAGTTGGAGCCCCTGAAGCTTTCTTT.